Presented here are 13 T cell receptor beta chains from one specimen sequenced in a study of OX40 agonist ivuxolimab in advanced cancers. Produced via immunoSEQ multiplex PCR; TCRdb's table is partial and in-frame only. The sample has approximately 10,000 clones, around 76% seen once. The source was CD4+ or CD8+ T cells sorted from blood, collected in a trial of the OX40 agonist ivuxolimab. The receptors originated from an adult with an advanced solid tumor such as melanoma, head and neck, liver or kidney cancer.

The chain employs TRBV9 and TRBJ2-3; weak D call: TRBD1 (6 bases). V was shortened by 5 bases and J by 2 bases, with 9 bases between the two germline ends. The CDR3 has 13 amino acids. Germline CDR1 is SGDLS and CDR2 is YYNGEE. CDR3 bases: TGTGCCAGCAGGGGACACCACACAGATACGCAGTATTTT. Its translation is CASRGHHTDTQYF. Variable domain in full (rest from reference TRBV9 and TRBJ2-3): DSGVTQTPKHLITATGQRVTLRCSPRSGDLSVYWYQQSLDQGLQFLIQYYNGEERAKGNILERFSAQQFPDLHSELNLSSLELGDSALYFCASRGHHTDTQYFGPGTRLTVL.

The V gene is TRBV5-1, the J gene TRBJ2-1; TRBD1 is a possible D gene (5 bases). The CDR3 is made up of 14 amino acids. Germline V lookup: CDR1 SGHRS, CDR2 YFSETQ. V dropped 0 bases and J dropped 5 bases, with 9 bases sitting between them. The CDR3 loop is CASSLEGAHNEQFF. For the CDR3, the DNA is TGCGCCAGCAGCTTGGAAGGGGCCCACAATGAGCAGTTCTTC.

The chain links TRBV27 to TRBJ2-1; 7 nucleotides match TRBD1. Germline CDR1 reads MNHEY; CDR2 reads SMNVEV (reference sequence). V was clipped by 2 bases and J by 3 bases; unmatched bases: 16. The CDR3 runs to 19 residues. The chain's CDR3 is CASSLARTGAPANYNEQFF. CDR3 DNA: TGTGCCAGCAGTTTAGCCCGAACAGGGGCACCGGCAAACTACAATGAGCAGTTCTTC.

In its sample, this clone ranks as medium-sized. The J gene is TRBJ2-7, the V gene TRBV7-8, with D maybe TRBD1 (5 bases). The V end was cut by 6 bases, the J end by 3 bases, with 9 bases between. The CDR3 has 12 residues. Germline CDR1 is SGHVS and CDR2 is FQNEAQ. The CDR3 region is CASRGHSYEQYV. CDR3 bases: TGTGCCAGCAGAGGACACAGCTACGAGCAGTACGTC.

This CDR3 is CASSLIGGAIGYTF. CDR3 sequence (DNA): TGTGCCAGCAGCTTAATAGGGGGGGCGATTGGCTACACCTTC. The chain employs TRBV7-9 and TRBJ1-2, with D possibly being TRBD1 (6 bases). Germline loops: CDR1 SEHNR, CDR2 FQNEAQ (reference sequence). The V end lost 2 bases, the J end lost 7 bases, and 14 bases lay between the germline ends. The CDR3 totals 14 residues. The full variable domain, rest sourced from reference TRBV7-9 and TRBJ1-2, is DTGVSQNPRHKITKRGQNVTFRCDPISEHNRLYWYRQTLGQGPEFLTYFQNEAQLEKSRLLSDRFSAERPKGSFSTLEIQRTEQGDSAMYLCASSLIGGAIGYTFGSGTRLTVV.

V gene TRBV6-4 combines with J gene TRBJ2-1, with 7 bases lining up with TRBD1. The CDR3 loop spans 12 amino acids. J gave up 5 bases and V 8 bases, and 3 bases lay outside the gene matches. Germline V lookup: CDR1 MRHNA, CDR2 SNTAGT. The CDR3 region has the DNA TGTGCCAGCCGGGACAGAGACAATGAGCAGTTCTTC. This codes for CASRDRDNEQFF.

This chain joins TRBV28 and TRBJ2-5; no definite D call. The CDR3 is made up of 13 amino acids. V shed 2 bases and J shed 0 bases, with 4 bases lying between them. Looked up from germline, CDR1 is MDHEN and CDR2 is SYDVKM. The CDR3 region is CASSLMYQETQYF. DNA for the CDR3: TGTGCCAGCAGTTTAATGTACCAAGAGACCCAGTACTTC.

The gene calls are TRBV5-1 and TRBJ2-5; no firm D call. V lost 0 bases and J lost 1, with 13 bases in between. Germline V CDR1 and CDR2: SGHRS, YFSETQ. This CDR3 has 16 residues. CDR3 protein: CASSLGFDSLQETQYF. For the CDR3, the DNA is TGCGCCAGCAGCTTGGGGTTCGATTCTCTCCAAGAGACCCAGTACTTC.

The V gene is TRBV25-1, the J gene TRBJ2-1; D possibly corresponds to TRBD2 (6 bases). The germline gives CDR1 MGHDK, CDR2 SYGVNS. CDR3 size: 14 residues. The V end lost 8 bases, the J end lost 4 bases, and 15 bases lay between the germline ends. CDR3 DNA: TGTGCCAGCGGGGTCGGGAGTTTGTACAATGAGCAGTTCTTC. Encoded protein: CASGVGSLYNEQFF.

The chain combines TRBV7-8 with TRBJ1-2; 8 nucleotides match TRBD1. CDR1 and CDR2 (germline): SGHVS, FQNEAQ. Trimming cost V 4 bases and J 3 bases; bases outside gene matches: 13. CDR3 size: 17 residues. CDR3 amino acids: CASSYTGRGRLDYGYTF. Written as DNA, the CDR3 is TGTGCCAGCAGCTACACGGGCAGGGGGCGTCTTGACTATGGCTACACCTTC.

The chain combines TRBV11-2 with TRBJ2-7, with D perhaps TRBD2 (6 bases). Germline CDR1 is SGHAT and CDR2 is FQNNGV. Trimming stripped 2 bases from V and 3 bases from J, with 11 bases between. The CDR3 has 14 amino acids. The CDR3 sequence: CASSLSRGNYEQYV. The CDR3 DNA reads TGTGCCAGCAGCTTAAGTCGGGGGAACTACGAGCAGTACGTC.

This sequence joins TRBV28 and TRBJ2-2; possible D gene TRBD2, 5 bases. The V end lost 6 bases, the J end lost 5 bases, and 13 bases lay between the germline ends. Germline CDR1 and CDR2: MDHEN and SYDVKM. This CDR3 region has 14 residues. The CDR3 reads CASSPSRGTGELFF. The CDR3 nucleotides are TGTGCCAGCAGCCCCTCGCGAGGGACCGGGGAGCTGTTTTTT.

The rearrangement joins TRBV18 to TRBJ2-5; 7 nucleotides match TRBD1. In germline, CDR1 is KGHSH, CDR2 LQKENI. V gave up 0 bases and J gave up 4 bases; unmatched junction bases: 8. The CDR3 loop spans 16 amino acids. CDR3: CASSPPGARTGETQYF. CDR3 in DNA: TGTGCCAGCTCACCACCGGGTGCCCGGACAGGAGAGACCCAGTACTTC.